The 32 T cell receptor beta chains reported below all come from one sample, sequenced in a study of cytomegalovirus exposure and HLA in healthy donors. The PCR employed 60 Vbeta primers together with 13 Jbeta primers. Here immunoSEQ multiplex PCR was the method, and the copy in TCRdb shows in-frame clones only, minus some. The repertoire holds 90,000 or so clones, with roughly 80% as singletons. Sequencing was performed on PBMCs. These receptor sequences come from a man in his thirties or forties in good health and CMV-seropositive.

The chain recombines TRBV9 with TRBJ1-2, with D tentatively TRBD1 (6 bases). V was pared by 3 bases and J by 3 bases, with 9 bases between. This CDR3 has 13 residues. Germline V gene sequence: CDR1 SGDLS, CDR2 YYNGEE. The CDR3 protein is CASSAYRDYGYTF. The CDR3 nucleotides read TGTGCCAGCAGCGCCTACAGGGACTATGGCTACACCTTC.

The chain employs TRBV11-2 and TRBJ1-2; D is undetermined. The V end was cut by 1 base, the J end by 7 bases, with 13 bases between. The CDR3 has 14 residues. Germline V lookup: CDR1 SGHAT, CDR2 FQNNGV. CDR3 loop: CASSLAGPPLGYTF. The CDR3, as DNA: TGTGCCAGCAGCTTAGCAGGCCCTCCCCTTGGCTACACCTTC.

V gene TRBV7-9 combines with J gene TRBJ2-5; the D gene is possibly TRBD2 (6 bases). The J call is uncertain, as TRBJ2-7 better fits the DNA end. Germline V lookup: CDR1 SEHNR, CDR2 FQNEAQ (reference sequence). This CDR3 has 13 amino acids. CDR3 amino acids: CASSGGGPYEQYF. In DNA, the CDR3 is TGTGCCAGCAGCGGCGGAGGGCCCTACGAGCAGTACTTC.

This rearrangement joins TRBV7-8 to TRBJ2-2, with D maybe TRBD2 (7 bases). CDR3 size: 16 residues. Per germline, CDR1 SGHVS and CDR2 FQNEAQ. Trimming left V 7 bases short and J 2 bases short, with 17 bases between. The DNA of the CDR3 is TGTGCCAGCACCCCTAGCGGACAGTTCAACACCGGGGAGCTGTTTTTT. Protein product: CASTPSGQFNTGELFF.

This sequence joins TRBV29-1 and TRBJ1-5; 9 bases are shared with TRBD1. J was trimmed by 2 bases and V by 6 bases; bases with no gene match: 5. Germline CDR1 SQVTM, CDR2 ANQGSEA. The CDR3 is made up of 14 amino acids. For the CDR3, the DNA is TGCAGCGTAGGACAGGGGACAGGCAATCAGCCCCAGCATTTT. It yields the protein CSVGQGTGNQPQHF.

V usage is TRBV5-1 and J usage is TRBJ2-2, with D possibly TRBD1 on 6 matching bases. CDR1 SGHRS and CDR2 YFSETQ come from the germline V gene. The V end lost 3 bases, the J end lost 0 bases, and 9 bases lay between the germline ends. This CDR3 is built from 15 residues. Written as DNA, the CDR3 is TGCGCCAGCAGCTACGGGACACCGAACACCGGGGAGCTGTTTTTT. Protein: CASSYGTPNTGELFF.

The chain carries TRBV5-1 and TRBJ2-3; tentatively, D is TRBD2 (5 bases). CDR3 length: 15 residues. Trimming left V 2 bases short and J 1 base short, with 11 bases between. Germline V gene data show CDR1 as SGHRS and CDR2 as YFSETQ. The CDR3 loop is CASSLAVTGTDTQYF. The CDR3 DNA reads as TGCGCCAGCAGCTTAGCGGTGACGGGCACAGATACGCAGTATTTT.

This rearrangement joins TRBV6-6 to TRBJ1-2; D is uncertain. V gave up 7 bases and J gave up 2 bases, with 11 bases separating them. Germline V gene data show CDR1 as MNHNY and CDR2 as SVGAGI (reference sequence). The CDR3 runs 13 residues. The CDR3 coding sequence is TGTGCCAGCACCCCAACCGGGAACTATGGCTACACCTTC. It encodes CASTPTGNYGYTF.

In DNA form, the CDR3 reads TGTGCCACCCTCAGGACTAGCGGGAGGGAAGGCTACGAGCAGTACTTC. Translating it yields CATLRTSGREGYEQYF. The chain couples TRBV10-3 to TRBJ2-7; 15 nucleotides match TRBD2. With 10 bases clipped from V and 3 bases from J, the junction kept 10 bases outside the gene matches. The germline V gene has CDR1 ENHRY and CDR2 SYGVKD. This CDR3 spans 16 amino acids.

The chain recombines TRBV19 with TRBJ1-5; 9 bases align to TRBD1. V lost 8 bases to trimming and J lost 4 bases; unmatched junction nucleotides: 15. The CDR3 sequence is 17 residues long. From germline, CDR1 is LNHDA and CDR2 SQIVND (reference sequence). As DNA, the CDR3 is TGTGCCAGTTCGAAAACGACAGGGGGGTTACGGAATCAGCCCCAGCATTTT. As protein: CASSKTTGGLRNQPQHF.

The count of this clone is one. The chain employs TRBV15 and TRBJ1-5; TRBD1 aligns across 8 bases. The CDR3 contains 14 residues. Trimming cost V 1 base and J 6 bases; bases outside gene matches: 2. Germline-derived CDR1 and CDR2 are LNHNV and YYDKDF (reference sequence). The CDR3 is CATSRAGGGQPQHF. DNA of the CDR3: TGTGCCACCAGCAGAGCAGGGGGCGGTCAGCCCCAGCATTTT.

The chain couples TRBV6-5 to TRBJ2-7; D is possibly TRBD1 (6 bases). The CDR3 covers 13 residues. Trimming left V 5 bases short and J 2 bases short, with 10 bases between. Germline CDR1 MNHEY, CDR2 SVGAGI. CDR3 bases: TGTGCCAGCAGTCCCGGGACACCCTACGAGCAGTACTTC. This gives the protein CASSPGTPYEQYF.

This chain joins TRBV10-3 and TRBJ2-7; 9 positions match TRBD2. CDR1 and CDR2 from the germline V gene are ENHRY and SYGVKD. The CDR3 length is 14 residues. With V trimmed by 3 bases and J by 4 bases, 4 bases remained unmatched. In DNA, the CDR3 is TGTGCCATCAGTGACTTGGCGGGAGGGTACGAGCAGTACTTC. Protein product: CAISDLAGGYEQYF.

The chain links TRBV2 to TRBJ1-1, with D perhaps matching TRBD1 (5 bases). Trimming pared 3 bases from V and 7 bases from J, leaving 18 bases between. The germline gives CDR1 SNHLY, CDR2 FYNNEI. This CDR3 has 15 residues. The CDR3 DNA sequence: TGTGCCAGCAGTGACGGGGGGTTAGCTCCTATTGAAGCTTTCTTT. It yields the protein CASSDGGLAPIEAFF.

This clone is a singleton in its sample. The chain joins TRBV15 to TRBJ1-2; D is possibly TRBD1 (5 bases). V was shortened by 5 bases and J by 3 bases, with 13 bases between the two germline ends. Per germline, CDR1 LNHNV and CDR2 YYDKDF (reference sequence). CDR3 length: 14 amino acids. The CDR3 bases are TGTGCCACCAGCGGGCGGGGGATTGACTATGGCTACACCTTC. Translating it yields CATSGRGIDYGYTF.

For the CDR3, the DNA is TGTGCCAGCAGTTACTCGGACAGGGGAGGGAATTACGAGCAGTACTTC. Its protein product is CASSYSDRGGNYEQYF. The chain carries TRBV6-5 and TRBJ2-5; 9 bases map to TRBD1. The DNA end is more similar to TRBJ2-7, so the J call may be wrong. In germline, CDR1 is MNHEY, CDR2 SVGAGI. This CDR3 region has 16 residues.

This clone came up a few times. This rearrangement joins TRBV6-5 to TRBJ2-2; TRBD2 is a possible D gene (5 bases). This CDR3 has 15 amino acids. Per germline, CDR1 MNHEY and CDR2 SVGAGI. Between the trimmed V and J ends, which lost 6 bases and 2 bases, there was a span of 13 bases. CDR3 sequence: CASRTWEFNTGELFF. In DNA form, the CDR3 reads TGTGCCAGCAGGACTTGGGAGTTCAACACCGGGGAGCTGTTTTTT.

The chain combines TRBV15 with TRBJ2-1, with D unclear. Trimming removed 0 bases at V and 0 bases at J, with 9 bases between. CDR3 length equals 16 residues. Germline CDR1 LNHNV, CDR2 YYDKDF (reference sequence). CDR3 sequence (DNA): TGTGCCACCAGCAGAGATCCCGCGAGCTCCTACAATGAGCAGTTCTTC. It specifies CATSRDPASSYNEQFF.

The J gene is TRBJ1-1, the V gene TRBV5-8, with a possible D match to TRBD1 (6 bases). The CDR3 covers 15 residues. Looked up from germline, CDR1 is SGHTS and CDR2 is YDEGEE. The V gene lost 0 bases and the J gene lost 5 bases, with 14 bases spanning the gap. CDR3 DNA sequence: TGTGCCAGCAGCTTGGTGGTCGGGGGGACAACTGAAGCTTTCTTT. Its protein product is CASSLVVGGTTEAFF.

The chain carries TRBV11-2 and TRBJ2-2, with 8 bases that match TRBD1. In germline, CDR1 is SGHAT, CDR2 FQNNGV. This CDR3 has 15 amino acids. V lost 0 bases, J lost 5 bases, and 2 bases stayed unmatched. Here the CDR3 reads CASSLDRGRTGELFF. CDR3 DNA sequence: TGTGCCAGCAGCTTAGACAGGGGGCGAACCGGGGAGCTGTTTTTT.

The chain uses TRBV7-6 and TRBJ1-2; 7 nucleotides align to TRBD1. V lost 1 base, J lost 5 bases, and 4 bases stayed unmatched. Germline-derived CDR1 and CDR2 are SGHVS and FNYEAQ. The length of the CDR3 is 14 residues. DNA for the CDR3: TGTGCCAGCAGCTTAGGAGGGGGCGCTTATGGCTACACCTTC. This translates into CASSLGGGAYGYTF.

The table lists this clone with a count of one. The chain is built from TRBV28 and TRBJ1-2; D ambiguous. Per the germline V gene, CDR1 is MDHEN and CDR2 is SYDVKM. V gave up 4 bases and J gave up 6 bases, with 12 bases separating them. CDR3 length equals 13 residues. The CDR3 sequence: CASSSRILDGYTF. DNA for the CDR3: TGTGCCAGCAGTTCCAGGATATTGGATGGCTACACCTTC.

This chain uses TRBV28 with TRBJ1-4; D gene uncertain. The germline CDR1 and CDR2 sequences are MDHEN and SYDVKM. This CDR3 is 14 amino acids long. The V gene lost 2 bases and the J gene lost 0 bases, with 4 bases spanning the gap. DNA of the CDR3: TGTGCCAGCAGTTTAATCTCAACTAATGAAAAACTGTTTTTT. Protein: CASSLISTNEKLFF.

V gene TRBV4-1 combines with J gene TRBJ2-5; 9 bases map to TRBD2. Germline V lookup: CDR1 MGHRA, CDR2 YSYEKL. The CDR3 extends over 16 amino acids. The J segment lost 11 bases and the V segment lost 4 bases, leaving 17 bases of the junction unmatched. The chain's CDR3 is CASSPTLAGEGVEQYF. Here the CDR3 DNA reads TGCGCCAGCAGCCCCACCTTAGCGGGAGAGGGTGTGGAGCAGTACTTC.

V usage is TRBV5-6 and J usage is TRBJ2-2; D might be TRBD2 (5 bases). Per the germline V gene, CDR1 is SGHDT and CDR2 is YYEEEE. The CDR3 has 19 residues. V was clipped by 5 bases and J by 1 base, with 24 bases between them. The CDR3 DNA is TGTGCCAGCAGGTCGAACCCTGGACTTGTGAGCCTGAACACCGGGGAGCTGTTTTTT. Encoded protein: CASRSNPGLVSLNTGELFF.

This clone was observed once. The chain recombines TRBV18 with TRBJ2-3; D possibly corresponds to TRBD1 (5 bases). Looked up from germline, CDR1 is KGHSH and CDR2 is LQKENI. CDR3 length equals 14 residues. The V end was cut by 3 bases, the J end by 3 bases, with 10 bases between. The CDR3 DNA follows: TGTGCCAGCTCACCGCAGGGTTCGACAGATACGCAGTATTTT. Protein sequence: CASSPQGSTDTQYF. Supplemented by reference TRBV18 and TRBJ2-3, the full variable domain reads NAGVMQNPRHLVRRRGQEARLRCSPMKGHSHVYWYRQLPEEGLKFMVYLQKENIIDESGMPKERFSAEFPKEGPSILRIQQVVRGDSAAYFCASSPQGSTDTQYFGPGTRLTVL.

This clone was counted only a few times. The chain links TRBV5-1 to TRBJ1-3; 7 bases fit TRBD1. The CDR3 loop spans 16 amino acids. Germline V gene sequence: CDR1 SGHRS, CDR2 YFSETQ. V shed 4 bases and J 0 bases; nucleotides not matched to a gene: 7. The CDR3 DNA follows: TGCGCCAGCAGCCCGACAGGGCCCAGCTCTGGAAACACCATATATTTT. Amino acid sequence: CASSPTGPSSGNTIYF.

This clone has a single count. The chain links TRBV5-6 to TRBJ2-5, with 7 bases identical to TRBD1. Per germline, CDR1 SGHDT and CDR2 YYEEEE. CDR3 size: 17 residues. The V segment lost 0 bases and the J segment 0 bases; nucleotides outside the gene matches: 8. The CDR3, as DNA: TGTGCCAGCAGCTTGGTGGGACAGAGATGGTACCAAGAGACCCAGTACTTC. This encodes CASSLVGQRWYQETQYF.

In DNA, the CDR3 is TGTGCCAGCAGCGTAGAAACTAGCGGGAGGAGCGTCGCAGATACGCAGTATTTT. It codes for CASSVETSGRSVADTQYF. V usage is TRBV9 and J usage is TRBJ2-3; 12 bases line up with TRBD2. Germline V CDR1 and CDR2: SGDLS, YYNGEE. J was trimmed by 4 bases and V by 0 bases; bases with no gene match: 9. This CDR3 comprises 18 residues.

The V gene is TRBV28, the J gene TRBJ2-1; TRBD2 matches at 9 bases. After removal of 6 bases from V and 4 bases from J, the junction contained 7 bases not matched to a gene. The germline CDR1 and CDR2 sequences are MDHEN and SYDVKM. This CDR3 region has 15 residues. The CDR3 spells CASRGGAGGYNEQFF. For the CDR3, the DNA is TGTGCCAGCAGGGGCGGGGCGGGAGGGTACAATGAGCAGTTCTTC.

The rearrangement joins TRBV14 to TRBJ1-4, with D possibly being TRBD1 (5 bases). The CDR3 extends over 14 amino acids. Looked up from germline, CDR1 is SGHDN and CDR2 is FVKESK. Trimming took off 1 base at V and 13 bases at J, with 16 bases between the two ends. The CDR3 loop is CASSQVPGLRSLFF. DNA for the CDR3: TGTGCCAGCAGCCAAGTCCCGGGACTTAGATCACTGTTTTTT.

This chain links TRBV7-2 with TRBJ2-1; 16 bases agree with TRBD2. CDR1 SGHTA and CDR2 FQGNSA come from the germline V gene. After removal of 6 bases from V and 1 base from J, the junction contained 6 bases not matched to a gene. The CDR3 runs to 18 residues. This chain's CDR3 is CASRGGTSGRESYNEQFF. The CDR3 nucleotides are TGTGCCAGCAGGGGGGGGACTAGCGGGAGGGAATCCTACAATGAGCAGTTCTTC.